This record covers a single TCR beta chain. The target antigen is unknown. Only in-frame clones appear in the TCRdb table, and some are missing; sequencing was by immunoSEQ multiplex PCR. The sample includes 100,000 to 150,000 clones, roughly nine tenths of them seen just once. The CDR3 contains 14 residues. Germline V gene sequence: CDR1 SGDLS, CDR2 YYNGEE. Trimming cost V 2 bases and J 1 base, with 9 bases left between them. The sample belongs to a study of T cell responses to AZD1222 COVID-19 vaccine. General study points: Clonal diversity was possibly underestimated, and the donors were mostly white British, with more females. Two AZD1222 administrations were followed by greater Spike-specific TCR breadth and depth. Spike as a whole was targeted by vaccine-associated CD4 TCRs, dominant at 160-218 and 743-854.

This sequence originates from an adult in good health. The V and J genes are TRBV9 and TRBJ1-1, with D unclear. The sequenced sample was peripheral blood, obtained on day 0 of AZD1222 vaccination. DNA for the CDR3: TGTGCCAGCAGCGTGTACCCAACGAACACTGAAGCTTTCTTT. Translating it yields CASSVYPTNTEAFF.